This section outlines one T cell receptor beta chain sequence together with its context. Its specificity is unknown. This entry comes from a study of beta chain features in type 1 diabetes. Every bit of the isolated RNA underwent reverse transcription, so sequencing read expressed TCRB transcripts. Profiled with immunoSEQ multiplex PCR; TCRdb holds only in-frame clones, not every one. The data hold over 150,000 clones, with over 9% observed a single time. General observations from the study: TCRB CDR3s were moderately but significantly shorter in Type 1 diabetes patients in all four CD4+ subsets. PCR might pick shorter templates more often, in the same way for patients and controls.

Germline V gene lookup returns CDR1 SGHTA and CDR2 FQGNSA. This CDR3 is built from 14 residues. V was cut by 4 bases and J by 3 bases, with 13 bases left in between. The chain combines TRBV7-2 with TRBJ2-7; a weak D match, TRBD1 (5 bases). The TCR was taken from a man in his thirties or forties with type 1 diabetes. Sequenced sample: central memory CD4+ T cells from blood. The CDR3 region has the DNA TGTGCCAGCAGCTCAGGGTTGGGGTACTACGAGCAGTACTTC. Amino acids: CASSSGLGYYEQYF. Supplemented by reference TRBV7-2 and TRBJ2-7, the full variable domain reads GAGVSQSPSNKVTEKGKDVELRCDPISGHTALYWYRQSLGQGLEFLIYFQGNSAPDKSGLPSDRFSAERTGGSVSTLTIQRTQQEDSAVYLCASSSGLGYYEQYFGPGTRLTVT.